Below, one TCR beta chain is given with its context. Its matching antigen is unknown. The data belong to a study of cytomegalovirus exposure and HLA in healthy donors. Study-wide results and limits: Earlier results showed most TCR beta V segments being productive about 87% or about 30% of the time. The authors listed around 150 TCR beta chains as cytomegalovirus-associated.

The CDR3 covers 17 residues. Germline CDR1 reads SGHRS; CDR2 reads YFSETQ. Trimming cost V 0 bases and J 3 bases; bases outside gene matches: 9. Primers: 60 Vbeta forward and 13 Jbeta reverse. Assay: immunoSEQ multiplex PCR; the TCRdb copy retains only in-frame clones and omits some. The sample has some 100,000 clones; more than 65% are singletons. The source of this sequence is a woman aged 18-30 years in good health and CMV-seropositive. This sequence joins TRBV5-1 and TRBJ1-5; TRBD1 matches at 7 bases. The sequenced sample consisted of PBMCs. The CDR3 DNA follows: TGCGCCAGCAGCTTGGCGCCGGCCGGGACAGTCAATCAGCCCCAGCATTTT. The encoded protein is CASSLAPAGTVNQPQHF.